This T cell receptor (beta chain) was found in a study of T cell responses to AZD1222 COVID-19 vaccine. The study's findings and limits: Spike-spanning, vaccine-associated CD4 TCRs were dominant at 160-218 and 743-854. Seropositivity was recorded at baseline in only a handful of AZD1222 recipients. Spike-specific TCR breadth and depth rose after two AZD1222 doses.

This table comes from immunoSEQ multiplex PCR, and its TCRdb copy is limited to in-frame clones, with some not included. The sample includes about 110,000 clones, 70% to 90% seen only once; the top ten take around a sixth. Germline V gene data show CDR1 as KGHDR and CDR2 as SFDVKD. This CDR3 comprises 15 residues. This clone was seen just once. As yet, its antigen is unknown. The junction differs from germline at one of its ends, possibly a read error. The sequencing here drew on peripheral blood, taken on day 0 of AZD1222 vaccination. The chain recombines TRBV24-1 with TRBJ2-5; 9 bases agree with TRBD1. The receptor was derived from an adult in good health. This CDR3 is CAISPGTGIGETQYF. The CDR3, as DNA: TGTGCCATCAGTCCCGGGACAGGGATTGGGGAGACCCAGTACTTC.